The entry that follows covers one T cell receptor (beta chain) sequence. The data belong to a study of blood T cell repertoires in COVID-19. Data came from immunoSEQ multiplex PCR; TCRdb stores just in-frame clones and leaves some out. This table has approximately 92,000 clones, around 84% appearing once. The V gene's germline CDR1 is MDHEN and CDR2 SYDVKM. V was pared by 5 bases and J by 5 bases, with 6 bases between. This CDR3 has 12 amino acids. V is TRBV28 and J is TRBJ1-4; D may be TRBD1 (5 bases). This sequence was found in a woman between 55 and 75 years old in a cohort sampled during active or convalescent COVID-19. Material for sequencing was peripheral blood. The CDR3 region is CASSQGNEKLFF. CDR3 coding DNA: TGTGCCAGCAGTCAGGGCAATGAAAAACTGTTTTTT. Together with reference TRBV28 and TRBJ1-4, the CDR3 gives the full variable domain: DVKVTQSSRYLVKRTGEKVFLECVQDMDHENMFWYRQDPGLGLRLIYFSYDVKMKEKGDIPEGYSVSREKKERFSLILESASTNQTSMYLCASSQGNEKLFFGSGTQLSVL.